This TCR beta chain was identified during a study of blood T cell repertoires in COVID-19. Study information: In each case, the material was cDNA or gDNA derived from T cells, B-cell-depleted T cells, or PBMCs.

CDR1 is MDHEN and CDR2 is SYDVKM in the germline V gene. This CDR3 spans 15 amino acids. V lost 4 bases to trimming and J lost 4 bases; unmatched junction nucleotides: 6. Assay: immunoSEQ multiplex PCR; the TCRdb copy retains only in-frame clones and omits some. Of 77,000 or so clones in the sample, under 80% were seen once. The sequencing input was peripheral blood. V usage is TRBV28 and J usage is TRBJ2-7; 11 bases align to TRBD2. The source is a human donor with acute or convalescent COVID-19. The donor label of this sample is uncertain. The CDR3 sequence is CASSSPGLAAYEQYF. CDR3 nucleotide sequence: TGTGCCAGCAGTTCGCCGGGACTAGCGGCTTACGAGCAGTACTTC.